One and the same sample provided the 8 T cell receptor beta chains below, sequenced in a study of shared clonotypes between healthy human individuals. Measured with immunoSEQ multiplex PCR; TCRdb has only the in-frame clones, and not every one. The sample holds approximately 88,000 clones, approximately 70% seen once. The specimen sequenced was memory CD8+ T cells sorted from blood. Subset here: CD45RO+ cells pooled with CCR7-negative TemRA cells. These receptors all come from a man aged 25 to 40 in good health.

J is TRBJ2-7 and V is TRBV5-4; the D gene is possibly TRBD2 (5 bases). CDR1 and CDR2 (germline): SGHNT, YYREEE (reference sequence). Between the trimmed V and J ends, which lost 4 bases and 2 bases, there was a span of 16 bases. CDR3 length: 15 residues. The CDR3 here is CASSRIGPEAYEQYF. The DNA of the CDR3 is TGTGCCAGCAGCCGAATCGGACCGGAGGCCTACGAGCAGTACTTC.

In its sample, this clone was seen many times. This chain connects TRBV11-2 to TRBJ2-7, with 12 bases identical to TRBD2. V was clipped by 5 bases and J by 1 base; unmatched bases: 6. The V gene's germline CDR1 is SGHAT and CDR2 FQNNGV. There are 16 residues in the CDR3. The CDR3 here is CASSLTGLAGSYEQYF. CDR3 nucleotide sequence: TGTGCCAGCAGCCTTACGGGACTAGCGGGTTCCTACGAGCAGTACTTC.

The sample holds many counts of this clone. CDR3 nucleotides: TGTGCCAGCAGCTACGAAGGAGCCACTGAAGCTTTCTTT. Protein sequence: CASSYEGATEAFF. V gene TRBV11-1 combines with J gene TRBJ1-1; no definite D call. Trimming removed 4 bases at V and 4 bases at J, with 10 bases between. This CDR3 region has 13 residues. From germline, CDR1 is SGHAT and CDR2 FQDESV (reference sequence).

The rearrangement joins TRBV15 to TRBJ2-2; D remains ambiguous. V was pared by 3 bases and J by 2 bases, with 7 bases between. CDR1 LNHNV and CDR2 YYDKDF come from the germline V gene (reference sequence). The CDR3 contains 14 residues. Here the CDR3 DNA reads TGTGCCACCAGCAGTGGGCTTAACACCGGGGAGCTGTTTTTT. Translated, it gives CATSSGLNTGELFF.

The chain combines TRBV7-8 with TRBJ2-2; 7 bases are shared with TRBD1. Trimming cost V 2 bases and J 4 bases; bases outside gene matches: 13. The germline CDR1 and CDR2 sequences are SGHVS and FQNEAQ. This CDR3 is 18 amino acids long. CDR3 protein: CASSLSMKTGYGTGELFF. The DNA for the CDR3 is TGTGCCAGCAGCTTAAGTATGAAGACAGGGTATGGCACCGGGGAGCTGTTTTTT.

CDR3 protein: CASSGDKWGYTF. The CDR3 DNA reads TGTGCCAGCAGCGGAGATAAGTGGGGCTACACCTTC. J is TRBJ1-2 and V is TRBV5-4; D ambiguous. CDR3 size: 12 residues. Between the trimmed V and J ends, which lost 4 bases and 8 bases, there was a span of 12 bases. Germline assignment: CDR1 SGHNT and CDR2 YYREEE (reference sequence). Full variable domain (missing parts from reference TRBV5-4 and TRBJ1-2): ETGVTQSPTHLIKTRGQQVTLRCSSQSGHNTVSWYQQALGQGPQFIFQYYREEENGRGNFPPRFSGLQFPNYSSELNVNALELDDSALYLCASSGDKWGYTFGSGTRLTVV.

The V gene is TRBV7-8, the J gene TRBJ2-1; TRBD1 agrees at 7 bases. Germline assignment: CDR1 SGHVS and CDR2 FQNEAQ. The CDR3 consists of 13 residues. J was trimmed by 8 bases and V by 3 bases; bases with no gene match: 4. The CDR3 DNA is TGTGCCAGCAGCTTGGACAGGTTCGATGAGCAGTTCTTC. It specifies CASSLDRFDEQFF.

DNA of the CDR3: TGTGCCAGCAGCTTGGGGCAGGGCCGCGACCAGCCCCAGCATTTT. Amino acids: CASSLGQGRDQPQHF. The gene calls are TRBV5-4 and TRBJ1-5; D may be TRBD1 (5 bases). Per the germline V gene, CDR1 is SGHNT and CDR2 is YYREEE (reference sequence). The CDR3 is 15 amino acids. Between the trimmed V and J ends, which lost 0 bases and 7 bases, there was a span of 14 bases.